This TCR beta chain was identified during a study of memory CD4+ T cells and cytomegalovirus serostatus (dated by TCRdb to the late 2010s). Background for the entire study: A total of around 35 healthy Belgian adults, of whom 9 were CMV seropositive and 24 were CMV seronegative, were included in the cohort. CD4+ memory TCRbeta repertoires of a Belgian cohort with known cytomegalovirus serostatus were sequenced in order to replicate a published TCR-based CMV serostatus classifier.

At the junction V is shortened by 5 bases and J by 4 bases, with 15 bases in between. Measured from the cysteine to the phenylalanine, the CDR3 is 14 residues long. Only CDR3 DNA is held: 42 bases, read in frame from base 1. CDR1 and CDR2 are read off the germline V gene as MDHEN and SYDVKM. Single viable CD3+CD4+CD8-CD45RO+ cells were sorted as memory CD4+ T cells on a FACSAria II. To determine CMV serostatus, a Roche Elecsys assay was used that detects serum IgG against CMV pp150, pp28, p38 and p52. Once the samples were thawed, total CD4+ T cells were enriched through positive selection using CD4 magnetic microbeads. The samples came from a separate study whose specific focus was interrogating the CD4+ T cell memory repertoire. Peripheral blood mononuclear cells were isolated and cryopreserved following standard operating procedures; serum was stored at -80 °C. Staining used CD3-PerCP (BW264/56), CD4-APC (RPA-T4), CD45RO-PE (UCHT1) and CD8-Pacific Orange (3B5) antibodies, with Sytox blue excluding non-viable cells.

The Quick-DNA Microprep Kit was used to extract genomic DNA from the sorted cells. Amplification of TCRbeta DNA was done with the immunoSEQ hsTCRbeta kit, following the protocol from the manufacturer. An Illumina MiSeq instrument was used to sequence the TCRbeta libraries. In the authors' own workflow: Once out-of-frame sequences had been removed, a few million distinct TCRbeta sequences were left, which works out to an average of about 67,000 per individual. Each individual was scored according to the count of over 150 previously reported CMV-associated TCRbeta sequences and the total productive distinct TCRbeta count. A beta-binomial model was reimplemented in Python, and scikit-learn random forests with default parameters were trained on US cohort data. On the Belgian cohort, classifier performance was reported as the median AUC, along with percentile confidence intervals, across 10,000 bootstrap iterations. The table comes from immuneACCESS by way of TCRdb, which keeps in-frame sequences with V and J called. Part of the clones is missing from these tables; in studies checked, under half for an unresolved V gene and the rest for unknown reasons. V and J calls plus clone size are reproduced from that table; the DNA served to infer D and trimming. The sample has tens of thousands of clones on record, roughly four fifths of them singletons. In total, the top ten clones hold 0.88% of the sample.

General study outcomes and caveats: A median bootstrapped AUC of almost 0.96 with a 95% CI of 0.76-1.00 was achieved on the Belgian cohort by the original-framework classifier. The results were read as suggesting that the CMV-associated TCR signature is, for the most part, present in the CD4+ memory repertoire. Only CD4+CD45RO+ memory cells were sequenced, in contrast to the original study, in which naive and memory CD4+ and CD8+ populations were covered. For predicting CMV serostatus, the median bootstrapped AUC was 0.95 using the original framework and 0.91 using a US-trained random forest. Among the 164 previously reported CMV-associated TCRbeta sequences, roughly 68 showed up in the CD4+ memory repertoires, with each one found in between one and five individuals.

A word on this clone: The clone's antigen remains unknown. Base qualities are missing; no much larger clone stands one base away.

The origin of this receptor is an adult in good health and CMV-seronegative. The chain is encoded by TRBV28 joined to TRBJ2-7; TRBD1 might be the D gene, on 5 matching bases. Sequenced material: memory CD4+ T cells from blood. The sequenced DNA: TGTGCCAGCAGTCGTGGACACTCTCGGTACGAGCAGTACTTC. Translated, this is CASSRGHSRYEQYF.